The clone carrying this TCR beta chain was found a few times. The data were taken from a study of blood T cells in healthy people across ages. V lost 0 bases to trimming and J lost 1 base; unmatched junction nucleotides: 3. From germline, CDR1 is SGHKS and CDR2 YYEKEE (reference sequence). This CDR3 region has 16 residues. A second about 6 to 12 cycle PCR used barcoded and J-beta primers. TCRdb independently ran MiXCR on the 5' RACE reads; one entry per CDR3 protein. The profile covers a few hundred thousand distinct CDR3 sequences, with roughly 28% appearing a single time and roughly 20% taken by the ten largest.

This chain uses TRBV5-5 with TRBJ2-5; 10 bases agree with TRBD2. The specimen sequenced was blood. The receptor was derived from a woman in her 70s in good health. The CDR3 bases are TGTGCCAGCAGCTTGGCGATAGCGGGGGGCCAAGAGACCCAGTACTTC. Amino acids: CASSLAIAGGQETQYF.